The subject of this entry is one T cell receptor (beta chain). The clone's antigen remains unknown. The sample holds no much larger clone one base away, and base qualities are not on file. Spanning cysteine to phenylalanine, the CDR3 consists of 14 amino acids. Only the CDR3 DNA is retained, 42 bases long and in frame from the first base. CDR1 and CDR2, looked up from the germline V gene, are KGHSH and LQKENI. V drops 3 bases and J drops 11 bases, leaving 17 bases in between. The data are from a study of radiation and T cells in renal cell carcinoma (dated by TCRdb to between 2020 and 2021). With regard to the full study: The samples were drawn from a clinical trial, where primary renal cell carcinomas were treated with 15 Gy of stereotactic body radiation therapy and then removed by nephrectomy 4 weeks afterward. A total of approximately 3,800,000 unique CDR3 nucleotide sequences, encoding 2.8 million or so unique CDR3 amino acid sequences, were found across all 50 or so samples. In total, about 51 samples underwent TCR beta sequencing: some 26 tumors plus 27 peripheral blood samples. The investigation overall reported the following: Dynamics of the blood repertoire were not tracked past 4 weeks after treatment. In blood, the top tumor clonotypes increased between baseline and 2 weeks post-radiation and then shrank by 4 weeks, which suggests that tumor-resident clones expanded only transiently. Effects of radiation dose or scheduling on the TCR repertoire could not be addressed with the single-armed trial design. Because no pretreatment tumor biopsies were available, whether clonotypes were present in the tumor at baseline could not be determined.

Following the manufacturer's recommendations, the immunoSEQ kit was used to generate TCR beta libraries from genomic DNA. To prepare the libraries, a first multiplex PCR with proprietary primers was run, followed by a second PCR that added unique barcodes, and a bead cleanup was done after each round. Each sample batch included a kit-provided positive control reaction and a negative control reaction. The final libraries underwent checking on an Agilent 4200 TapeStation D1000 ScreenTape, volumetric pooling, and quantification by qPCR. Sequencing ran on an Illumina NextSeq500 with a MidOutput 150-cycle cartridge, using 156 Read1 and 15 Index1 cycles with kit custom primers. The pooled library was loaded at 0.8 to 1 pM, with an approximately 20% PhiX control spiked in. The authors' pipeline ran thus. The vendor-processed data were analyzed in R, and a clonotype was defined as all T cells that share the same CDR3 nucleotide sequence. In the clone abundance analyses, frequencies in each sample were normalized to that sample's 10,000 most abundant clones. Before analysis, public T cell clones were removed, and these numbered fewer than six per sample on average. Tumor-enriched and baseline blood-enriched clonotypes were defined by at least a 32-fold difference in abundance between compartments. A beta-binomial differential abundance model was applied to find clonotypes that expanded or contracted between blood time points. Tumor-blood repertoire similarity was measured with the Baroni-Urbani and Buser coefficient, and groups were compared using two-tailed Wilcoxon tests in R. This immuneACCESS table, as held by TCRdb, lists in-frame sequences with V and J called but not all clones. Of the missing ones, under half trace to an unresolved V gene in checked studies; the others have no known cause. V and J calls and clone size follow that table, whereas D and trimming were derived from the DNA. Counted in this sample were 120,000 or so clones; about four fifths of them appeared once. Roughly 5% of the sample goes to the ten largest clones.

The sample's time point, from its label and the paper: blood 2 weeks post-SBRT. Per the publication, the treatment or condition label means: 15 Gy SBRT to primary tumor, nephrectomy 4 weeks later. To track tumor-enriched clonotypes, serial peripheral blood was sampled from radiation-treated patients at baseline and at 2 weeks and 4 weeks after SBRT. Every patient's renal cell carcinoma showed clear cell pathology. The QIAamp DNA Blood Mini Kit (Qiagen) was used to prepare genomic DNA for TCR sequencing. Only samples passing all quality control checks were included in the analyses. The origin of this receptor is a man aged 45-60 years with renal cell carcinoma. The sequences come from blood, collected from a patient whose treatment included radiotherapy and nephrectomy. The chain joins TRBV18 to TRBJ1-3, and possibly TRBD1, on 5 matching bases. Here is the DNA: TGTGCCAGCTCACCTTGGGACCCCCAGGTTGCCATATATTTT. Translated, it reads CASSPWDPQVAIYF.